These 2 T cell receptor beta chains originate from one sample sequenced in a study of blood T cells in healthy people across ages. Primed by a sample-barcoded 5' primer and a J-beta primer mix, a second PCR proceeded for about 7 to 11 cycles. TCRdb re-called the 5' RACE reads through MiXCR, storing one row per CDR3 protein. The sample yields 850,000 to 950,000 distinct CDR3 sequences, more than 25% seen once. The sequenced material came from blood. The receptor set was obtained from a woman aged 80 or older in good health.

Remarks on this clonotype: This may arise from a read error, as a much more abundant clone is one base away. The chain carries TRBV5-1 and TRBJ2-5; 11 bases map to TRBD1. Germline trimming cut 6 bases from V and 5 bases from J; bases unmatched to any gene: 9. Germline loops: CDR1 SGHRS, CDR2 YFSETQ. The CDR3 contains 15 residues. The CDR3 protein is CASNLGQGAVETQYF. The CDR3 nucleotides read TGCGCCAGCAACCTAGGACAGGGGGCTGTTGAGACCCAGTACTTC.

This clonotype was recorded a few times. The chain uses TRBV12-3 or TRBV12-4 and TRBJ1-4, with 8 positions matching TRBD1. This CDR3 has 15 amino acids. Unmatched junction bases numbered 8, after V lost 5 bases and J lost 6 bases. The CDR3 loop is CASSLGQGVDEKLFF. For the CDR3, the DNA is TGTGCCAGCAGTCTCGGACAGGGTGTTGATGAAAAACTGTTTTTT.